This T cell receptor (beta chain) was captured by sequencing in a study of spatial heterogeneity in lung cancer. Study background: The donors were 70 or so patients with non-small cell lung cancer that was early-stage and untreated. Those follow-up PBMC samples that were available underwent sequencing, at a median interval of about 26 months following resection.

TCRdb recomputed calls from the 5' RACE reads with MiXCR, one row per CDR3 protein. The sample includes tens of thousands of distinct CDR3 sequences, around 6% seen only once; the top ten take 22%. On this clonotype itself: Its antigen is unknown.

Germline-derived CDR1 and CDR2 are MNHEY and SMNVEV (reference sequence). Unmatched junction bases numbered 6, after V lost 6 bases and J lost 9 bases. CDR3 length equals 13 residues. Broader study findings: Resection saw ubiquitous expanded tumor TCRs appear in blood more than follow-up did.

Sample time point: blood at routine non-recurrence follow-up after resection. Whole RNA from tumor, nontumor lung or frozen PBMC was sequenced unsorted. The clonotype comes from a male donor with early-stage non-small cell lung cancer. The J gene is TRBJ2-1, the V gene TRBV27; 9 nucleotides align to TRBD2. This material consisted of PBMCs, taken at follow-up. The CDR3 protein is CASSRGTSFEQFF. Written as DNA, the CDR3 is TGTGCCAGCAGCCGAGGGACTAGCTTTGAGCAGTTCTTC.